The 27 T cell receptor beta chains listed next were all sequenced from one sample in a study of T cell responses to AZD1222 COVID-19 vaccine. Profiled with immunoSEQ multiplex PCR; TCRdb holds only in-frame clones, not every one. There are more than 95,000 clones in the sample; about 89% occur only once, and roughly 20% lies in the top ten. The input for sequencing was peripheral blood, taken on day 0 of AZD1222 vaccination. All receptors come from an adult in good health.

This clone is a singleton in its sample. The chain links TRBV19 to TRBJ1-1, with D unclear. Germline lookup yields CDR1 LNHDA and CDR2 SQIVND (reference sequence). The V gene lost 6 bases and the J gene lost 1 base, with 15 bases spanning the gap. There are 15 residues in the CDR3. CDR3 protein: CASSPYGLGNTEAFF. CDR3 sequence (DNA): TGTGCCAGTAGCCCTTACGGCCTGGGGAACACTGAAGCTTTCTTT. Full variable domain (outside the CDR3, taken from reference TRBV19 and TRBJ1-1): DGGITQSPKYLFRKEGQNVTLSCEQNLNHDAMYWYRQDPGQGLRLIYYSQIVNDFQKGDIAEGYSVSREKKESFPLTVTSAQKNPTAFYLCASSPYGLGNTEAFFGQGTRLTVV.

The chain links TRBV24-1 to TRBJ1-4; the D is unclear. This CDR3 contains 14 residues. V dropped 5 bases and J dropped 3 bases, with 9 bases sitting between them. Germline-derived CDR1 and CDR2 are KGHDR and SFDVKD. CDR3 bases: TGTGCCACCAGTGTAGCTCATCCTAATGAAAAACTGTTTTTT. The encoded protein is CATSVAHPNEKLFF.

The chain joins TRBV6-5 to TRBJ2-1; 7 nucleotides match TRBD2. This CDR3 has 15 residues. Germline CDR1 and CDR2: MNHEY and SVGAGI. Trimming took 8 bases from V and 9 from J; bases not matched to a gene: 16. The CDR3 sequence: CASRQRAGLRFEQFF. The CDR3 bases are TGTGCCAGCCGTCAACGAGCGGGGCTAAGATTTGAGCAGTTCTTC.

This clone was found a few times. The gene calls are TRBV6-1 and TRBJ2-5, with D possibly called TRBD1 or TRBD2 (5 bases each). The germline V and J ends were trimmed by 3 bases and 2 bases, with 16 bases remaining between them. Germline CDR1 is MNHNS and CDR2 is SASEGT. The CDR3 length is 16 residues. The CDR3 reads CASSDEGRGKQETQYF. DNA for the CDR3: TGTGCCAGCAGTGATGAGGGACGGGGAAAACAAGAGACCCAGTACTTC.

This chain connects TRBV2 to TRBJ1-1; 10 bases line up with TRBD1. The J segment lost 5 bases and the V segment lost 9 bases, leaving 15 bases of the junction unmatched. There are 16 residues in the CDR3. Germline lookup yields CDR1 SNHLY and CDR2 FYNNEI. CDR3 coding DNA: TGTGCCAGATGGGAAACCGGGACAGGGGAATGGACTGAAGCTTTCTTT. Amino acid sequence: CARWETGTGEWTEAFF.

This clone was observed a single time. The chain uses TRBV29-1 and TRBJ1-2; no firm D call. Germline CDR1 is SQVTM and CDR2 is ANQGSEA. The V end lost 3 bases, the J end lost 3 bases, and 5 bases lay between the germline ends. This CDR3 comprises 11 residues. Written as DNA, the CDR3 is TGCAGCGTTGATATCGACTATGGCTACACCTTC. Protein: CSVDIDYGYTF.

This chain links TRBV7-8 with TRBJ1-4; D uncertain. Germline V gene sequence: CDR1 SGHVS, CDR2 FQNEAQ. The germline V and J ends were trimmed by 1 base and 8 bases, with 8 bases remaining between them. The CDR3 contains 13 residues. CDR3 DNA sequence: TGTGCCAGCAGCTTAGGGGGAGGAGAAAAACTGTTTTTT. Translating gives CASSLGGGEKLFF. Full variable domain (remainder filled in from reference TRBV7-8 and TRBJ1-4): GAGVSQSPRYKVAKRGQDVALRCDPISGHVSLFWYQQALGQGPEFLTYFQNEAQLDKSGLPSDRFFAERPEGSVSTLKIQRTQQEDSAVYLCASSLGGGEKLFFGSGTQLSVL.

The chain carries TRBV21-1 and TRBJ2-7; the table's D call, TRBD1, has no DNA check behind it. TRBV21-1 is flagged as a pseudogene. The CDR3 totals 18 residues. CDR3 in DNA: TGTGCCAGCAGACAGGGGGCAGGGGAGCGGGAAAACTCCTACGAGCAGTACTTC. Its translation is CASRQGAGERENSYEQYF.

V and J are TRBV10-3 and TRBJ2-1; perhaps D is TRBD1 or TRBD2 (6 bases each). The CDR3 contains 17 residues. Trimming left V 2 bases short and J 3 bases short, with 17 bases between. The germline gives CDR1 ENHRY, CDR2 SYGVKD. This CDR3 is CAISENGRRGLYNEQFF. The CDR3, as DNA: TGTGCCATCAGTGAGAACGGTCGTCGGGGGCTCTACAATGAGCAGTTCTTC.

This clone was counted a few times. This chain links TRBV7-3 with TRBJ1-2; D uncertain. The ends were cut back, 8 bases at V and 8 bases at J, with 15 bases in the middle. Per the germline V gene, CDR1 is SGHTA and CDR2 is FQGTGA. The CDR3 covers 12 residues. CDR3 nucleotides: TGTGCCAGCTGTCTATGGGTGAGAGGCTACACCTTC. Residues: CASCLWVRGYTF.

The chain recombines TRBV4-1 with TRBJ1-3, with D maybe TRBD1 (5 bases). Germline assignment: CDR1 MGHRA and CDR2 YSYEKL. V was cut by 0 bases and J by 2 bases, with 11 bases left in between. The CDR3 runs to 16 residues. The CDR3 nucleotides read TGCGCCAGCAGCCAAGATAGCGGGACCACTGGAAACACCATATATTTT. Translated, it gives CASSQDSGTTGNTIYF.

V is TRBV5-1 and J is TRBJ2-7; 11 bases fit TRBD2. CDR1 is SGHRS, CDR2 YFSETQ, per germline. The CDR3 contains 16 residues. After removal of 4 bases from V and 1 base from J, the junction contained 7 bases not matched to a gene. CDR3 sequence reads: CASSGGLAGHSYEQYF. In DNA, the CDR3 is TGCGCCAGCAGCGGCGGACTAGCGGGTCATTCCTACGAGCAGTACTTC. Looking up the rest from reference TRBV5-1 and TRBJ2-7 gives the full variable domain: KAGVTQTPRYLIKTRGQQVTLSCSPISGHRSVSWYQQTPGQGLQFLFEYFSETQRNKGNFPGRFSGRQFSNSRSEMNVSTLELGDSALYLCASSGGLAGHSYEQYFGPGTRLTVT.

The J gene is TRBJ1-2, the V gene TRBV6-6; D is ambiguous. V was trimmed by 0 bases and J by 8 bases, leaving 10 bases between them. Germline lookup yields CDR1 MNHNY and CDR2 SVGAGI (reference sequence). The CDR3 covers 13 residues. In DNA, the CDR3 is TGTGCCAGCAGTTACTCGGGCAGTAACGGCTACACCTTC. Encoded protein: CASSYSGSNGYTF.

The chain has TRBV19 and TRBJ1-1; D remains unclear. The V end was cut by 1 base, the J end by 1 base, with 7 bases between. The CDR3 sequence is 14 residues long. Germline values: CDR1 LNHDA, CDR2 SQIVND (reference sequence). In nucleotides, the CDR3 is TGTGCCAGTAGTATAGCGAAGGAGAACACTGAAGCTTTCTTT. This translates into CASSIAKENTEAFF.

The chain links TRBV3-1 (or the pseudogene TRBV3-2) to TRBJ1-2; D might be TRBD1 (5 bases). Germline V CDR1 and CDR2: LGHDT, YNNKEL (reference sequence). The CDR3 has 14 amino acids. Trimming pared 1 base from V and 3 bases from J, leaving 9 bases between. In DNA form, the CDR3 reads TGTGCCAGCAGCCAAGGGGGCGCCTACTATGGCTACACCTTC. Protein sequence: CASSQGGAYYGYTF.

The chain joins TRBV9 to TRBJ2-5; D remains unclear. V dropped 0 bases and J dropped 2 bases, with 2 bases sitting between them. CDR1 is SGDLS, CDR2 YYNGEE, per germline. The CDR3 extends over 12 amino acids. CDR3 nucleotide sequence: TGTGCCAGCAGCGTAGGACAAGAGACCCAGTACTTC. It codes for CASSVGQETQYF.

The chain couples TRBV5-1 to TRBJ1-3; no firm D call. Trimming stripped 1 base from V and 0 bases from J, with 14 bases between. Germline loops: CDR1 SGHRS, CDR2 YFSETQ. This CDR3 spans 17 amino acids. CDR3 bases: TGCGCCAGCAGCTTGAACTCTGGAGCCTCCTCTGGAAACACCATATATTTT. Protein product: CASSLNSGASSGNTIYF.

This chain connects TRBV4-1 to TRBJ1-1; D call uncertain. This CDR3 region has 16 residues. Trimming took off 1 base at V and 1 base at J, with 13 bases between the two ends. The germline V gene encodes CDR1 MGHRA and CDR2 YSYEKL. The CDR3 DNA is TGCGCCAGCAGCCAAGCAGCACGAGGTAGGAACACTGAAGCTTTCTTT. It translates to CASSQAARGRNTEAFF.

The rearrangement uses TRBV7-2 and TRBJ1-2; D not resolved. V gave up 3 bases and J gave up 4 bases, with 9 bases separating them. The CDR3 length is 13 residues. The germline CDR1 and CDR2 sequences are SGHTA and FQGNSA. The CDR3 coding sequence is TGTGCCAGCAGCTTCGCCAGATCCTATGGCTACACCTTC. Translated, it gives CASSFARSYGYTF. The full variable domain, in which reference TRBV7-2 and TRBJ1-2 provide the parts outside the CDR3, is GAGVSQSPSNKVTEKGKDVELRCDPISGHTALYWYRQSLGQGLEFLIYFQGNSAPDKSGLPSDRFSAERTGGSVSTLTIQRTQQEDSAVYLCASSFARSYGYTFGSGTRLTVV.

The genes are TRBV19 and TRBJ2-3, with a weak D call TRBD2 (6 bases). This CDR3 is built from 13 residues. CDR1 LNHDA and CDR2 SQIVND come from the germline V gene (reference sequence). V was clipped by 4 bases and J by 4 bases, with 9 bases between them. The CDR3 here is CASSRRGADTQYF. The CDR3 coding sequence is TGTGCCAGTAGTAGGAGGGGCGCAGATACGCAGTATTTT. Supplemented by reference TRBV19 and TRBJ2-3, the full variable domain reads DGGITQSPKYLFRKEGQNVTLSCEQNLNHDAMYWYRQDPGQGLRLIYYSQIVNDFQKGDIAEGYSVSREKKESFPLTVTSAQKNPTAFYLCASSRRGADTQYFGPGTRLTVL.

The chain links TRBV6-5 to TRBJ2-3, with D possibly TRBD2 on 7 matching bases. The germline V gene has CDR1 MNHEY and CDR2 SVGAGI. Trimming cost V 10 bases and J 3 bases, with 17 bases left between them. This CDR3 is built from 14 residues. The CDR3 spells CATKGGAPTDTQYF. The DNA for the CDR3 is TGTGCCACCAAGGGGGGGGCCCCGACAGATACGCAGTATTTT.

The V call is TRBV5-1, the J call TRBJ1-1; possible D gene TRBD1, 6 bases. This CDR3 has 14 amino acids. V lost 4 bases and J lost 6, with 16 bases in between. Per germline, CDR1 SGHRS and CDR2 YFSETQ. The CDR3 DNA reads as TGCGCCAGCAGCCCACAGGGAGTGAAGGCTGAAGCTTTCTTT. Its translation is CASSPQGVKAEAFF. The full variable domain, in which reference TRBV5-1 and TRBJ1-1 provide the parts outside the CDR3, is KAGVTQTPRYLIKTRGQQVTLSCSPISGHRSVSWYQQTPGQGLQFLFEYFSETQRNKGNFPGRFSGRQFSNSRSEMNVSTLELGDSALYLCASSPQGVKAEAFFGQGTRLTVV.

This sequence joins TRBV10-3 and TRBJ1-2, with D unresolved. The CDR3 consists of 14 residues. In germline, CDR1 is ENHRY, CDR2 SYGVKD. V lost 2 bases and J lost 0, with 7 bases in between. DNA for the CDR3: TGTGCCATCAGTGAGAGCGGCTCTAACTATGGCTACACCTTC. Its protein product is CAISESGSNYGYTF.

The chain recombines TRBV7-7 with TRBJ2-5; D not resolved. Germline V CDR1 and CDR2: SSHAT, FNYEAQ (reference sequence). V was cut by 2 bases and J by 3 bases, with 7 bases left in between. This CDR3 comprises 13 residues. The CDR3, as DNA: TGTGCCAGCAGCTTATACCAGGAAGAGACCCAGTACTTC. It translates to CASSLYQEETQYF.

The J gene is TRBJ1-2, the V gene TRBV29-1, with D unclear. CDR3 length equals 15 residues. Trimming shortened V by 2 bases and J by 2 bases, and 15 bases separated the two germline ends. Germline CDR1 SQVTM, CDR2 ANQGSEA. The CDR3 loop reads CSVEPATQYNYGYTF. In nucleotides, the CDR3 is TGCAGCGTTGAACCAGCCACGCAATACAACTATGGCTACACCTTC.

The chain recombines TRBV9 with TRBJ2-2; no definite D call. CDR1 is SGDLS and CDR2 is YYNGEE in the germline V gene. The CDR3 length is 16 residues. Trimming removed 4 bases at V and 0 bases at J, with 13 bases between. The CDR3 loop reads CASSSNRPTNTGELFF. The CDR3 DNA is TGTGCCAGCAGCTCCAATAGACCGACGAACACCGGGGAGCTGTTTTTT. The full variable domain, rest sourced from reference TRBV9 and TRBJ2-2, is DSGVTQTPKHLITATGQRVTLRCSPRSGDLSVYWYQQSLDQGLQFLIQYYNGEERAKGNILERFSAQQFPDLHSELNLSSLELGDSALYFCASSSNRPTNTGELFFGEGSRLTVL.

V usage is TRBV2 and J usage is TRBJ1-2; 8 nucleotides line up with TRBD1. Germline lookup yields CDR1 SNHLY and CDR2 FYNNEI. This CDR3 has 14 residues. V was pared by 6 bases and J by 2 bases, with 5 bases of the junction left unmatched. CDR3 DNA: TGTGCCAGCAGGACCCGGACAGGGAACTATGGCTACACCTTC. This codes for CASRTRTGNYGYTF.